One T cell receptor (beta chain) is described in this entry. The V gene end was trimmed by 7 bases and the J gene end by 0 bases; junction bases not matched to a gene: 7. CDR3 size: 16 residues. Germline lookup yields CDR1 MNHNY and CDR2 SVGAGI (reference sequence). The sample belongs to a study of blood T cell repertoires in COVID-19. Looking at the study overall: Donors in the United States, Italy and Spain gave samples during acute or convalescent COVID-19.

The repertoire was sequenced with immunoSEQ multiplex PCR; TCRdb's copy has only in-frame clones and lacks some. Of about 160,000 clones listed, over 75% are singletons. This receptor was obtained from a man at least 80 years old with COVID-19, enrolled during active disease. Sequenced: peripheral blood. The chain links TRBV6-6 to TRBJ1-3, with 9 bases matching TRBD1. Written as DNA, the CDR3 is TGTGCCAGCATCGGGACAGGGACCTCCTCTGGAAACACCATATATTTT. It specifies CASIGTGTSSGNTIYF.